This T cell receptor (beta chain) appears in the sequencing data of a study of blood T cell repertoires in COVID-19. TCRdb's table, derived via immunoSEQ multiplex PCR, lists solely in-frame clones and lacks some. Of approximately 500,000 clones listed, about 89% are singletons. The J segment lost 4 bases and the V segment lost 3 bases, leaving 8 bases of the junction unmatched. CDR1 LGHNA and CDR2 YNFKEQ come from the germline V gene. CDR3 length equals 16 residues. The source material was peripheral blood. The rearrangement joins TRBV4-2 to TRBJ1-4; 7 positions agree with TRBD1. The clonotype comes from a woman in her 50s with COVID-19, enrolled during active disease. CDR3 sequence reads: CASSHAQTGVNEKLFF. DNA of the CDR3: TGTGCCAGCAGCCATGCTCAAACAGGGGTTAATGAAAAACTGTTTTTT.